One sample yielded the 8 T cell receptor beta chains listed below, sequenced in a study of blood T cell repertoires in COVID-19. Assay used: immunoSEQ multiplex PCR; TCRdb lists only in-frame clones, some missing. The sample lists about 140,000 clones, 80% to 90% seen once, with roughly 10% in the top ten. The sample taken for sequencing was peripheral blood. Every receptor here comes from a man in his fifties or sixties with active or convalescent COVID-19.

The V and J genes are TRBV9 and TRBJ2-5; 10 positions agree with TRBD1. Trimming removed 0 bases from V and 5 bases from J; junction bases left unmatched: 10. Per germline, CDR1 SGDLS and CDR2 YYNGEE. CDR3 length: 17 amino acids. CDR3 protein: CASSVVPTGGGGETQYF. The DNA of the CDR3 is TGTGCCAGCAGCGTAGTCCCGACAGGGGGCGGGGGGGAGACCCAGTACTTC.

V is TRBV7-2 and J is TRBJ1-4, with unresolved D. V gave up 5 bases and J gave up 7 bases, with 17 bases separating them. Germline CDR1 is SGHTA and CDR2 is FQGNSA. The CDR3 runs to 15 residues. In DNA form, the CDR3 reads TGTGCCAGCAGCCCTAAGGTCCGACGGGGTGAAAAACTGTTTTTT. Translated, it gives CASSPKVRRGEKLFF.

The CDR3 region is CASSIDSLAGGLRNEQFF. Here the CDR3 DNA reads TGTGCCAGTAGTATTGATTCTCTAGCGGGAGGCCTACGCAATGAGCAGTTCTTC. The chain has TRBV19 and TRBJ2-1, with 11 bases aligning to TRBD2. CDR3 size: 18 residues. Germline V gene sequence: CDR1 LNHDA, CDR2 SQIVND (reference sequence). The V and J ends lost 3 bases and 6 bases, in that order; junction bases with no gene match: 13.

The J gene is TRBJ1-2, the V gene TRBV30; 10 positions agree with TRBD1. The CDR3 is 18 residues long. Germline CDR1 reads GTSNPN; CDR2 reads SVGIG (reference sequence). The V and J ends lost 5 bases and 4 bases, in that order; junction bases with no gene match: 19. CDR3 amino acids: CAWDKPTGGNIGGYGYTF. The DNA of the CDR3 is TGTGCCTGGGATAAACCGACAGGGGGCAACATCGGAGGCTATGGCTACACCTTC.

V is TRBV25-1 and J is TRBJ2-7; TRBD1 matches 7 bases. The CDR3 extends over 14 amino acids. Germline assignment: CDR1 MGHDK and CDR2 SYGVNS. Losses at the gene ends were 7 bases for V and 0 bases for J; bases not matched to a gene: 6. In DNA, the CDR3 is TGTGCCAGCATTACCGGGACAGCCTCCTACGAGCAGTACGTC. It codes for CASITGTASYEQYV.

This clone was detected only a few times. The rearrangement uses TRBV30 and TRBJ1-1, with D uncertain. CDR1 and CDR2 (germline): GTSNPN, SVGIG (reference sequence). The CDR3 runs to 10 residues. V lost 4 bases to trimming and J lost 6 bases, with 6 bases between them. The CDR3: CAWIFSEAFF. In DNA form, the CDR3 reads TGTGCCTGGATCTTCTCTGAAGCTTTCTTT.

The rearrangement links TRBV2 to TRBJ1-4, with 10 bases lining up with TRBD1. From germline, CDR1 is SNHLY and CDR2 FYNNEI. V shed 6 bases, J shed 7 bases, and the junction held 5 bases outside the gene matches. The length of the CDR3 is 14 residues. The CDR3 nucleotides read TGTGCCAGCAGCGGTGGACAGGGGGTTGAAAAACTGTTTTTT. Translated: CASSGGQGVEKLFF. The entire variable domain, with the rest obtained from reference TRBV2 and TRBJ1-4, is as follows: EPEVTQTPSHQVTQMGQEVILRCVPISNHLYFYWYRQILGQKVEFLVSFYNNEISEKSEIFDDQFSVERPDGSNFTLKIRSTKLEDSAMYFCASSGGQGVEKLFFGSGTQLSVL.

The chain carries TRBV3-1 (or the pseudogene TRBV3-2) and TRBJ2-3; D gene unclear. Germline assignment: CDR1 LGHDT and CDR2 YNNKEL (reference sequence). CDR3 size: 14 residues. V was shortened by 4 bases and J by 0 bases, with 8 bases between the two germline ends. CDR3 residues: CASSPPTSTDTQYF. The CDR3 nucleotides read TGTGCCAGCAGCCCCCCTACCAGCACAGATACGCAGTATTTT.